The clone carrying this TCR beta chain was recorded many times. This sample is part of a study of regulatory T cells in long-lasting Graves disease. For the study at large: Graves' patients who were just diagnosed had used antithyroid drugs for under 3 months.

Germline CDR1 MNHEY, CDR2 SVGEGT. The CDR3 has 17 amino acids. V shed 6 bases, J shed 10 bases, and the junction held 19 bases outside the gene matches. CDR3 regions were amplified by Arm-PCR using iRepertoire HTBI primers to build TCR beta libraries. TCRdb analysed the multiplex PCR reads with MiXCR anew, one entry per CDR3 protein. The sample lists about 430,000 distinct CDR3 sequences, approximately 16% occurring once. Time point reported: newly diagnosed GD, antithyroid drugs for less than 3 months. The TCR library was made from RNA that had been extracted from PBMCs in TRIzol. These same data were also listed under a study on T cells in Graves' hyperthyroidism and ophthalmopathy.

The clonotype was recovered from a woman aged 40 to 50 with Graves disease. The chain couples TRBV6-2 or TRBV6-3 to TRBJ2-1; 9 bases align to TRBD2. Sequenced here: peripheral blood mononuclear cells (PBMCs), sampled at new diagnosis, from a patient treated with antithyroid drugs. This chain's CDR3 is CASREIAGEDGSGEQFF. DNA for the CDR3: TGTGCCAGCAGAGAAATAGCGGGAGAGGATGGGTCCGGGGAGCAGTTCTTC.